Below are 15 T cell receptor beta chains sequenced from a single sample in a study of beta chain features in type 1 diabetes. The investigators reverse transcribed all of the isolated RNA, so they sequenced expressed TCRB transcripts. Libraries were prepared by immunoSEQ multiplex PCR; TCRdb keeps only in-frame clonotypes and omits some of them. This repertoire shows roughly 140,000 clones, 11% found once; its top ten account for around 2.1%. Sequencing was carried out using central memory CD4+ T cells from blood. The receptors stem from a man aged 18-30 years in good health.

This clone was seen a few times. This chain links TRBV7-3 with TRBJ2-3, with TRBD2 matching over 13 bases. The CDR3 runs 16 residues. The J segment lost 5 bases and the V segment lost 5 bases, leaving 7 bases of the junction unmatched. Germline V lookup: CDR1 SGHTA, CDR2 FQGTGA. The chain's CDR3 is CASSPGLAGTIDTQYF. In DNA form, the CDR3 reads TGTGCCAGCAGCCCGGGACTAGCGGGGACAATAGATACGCAGTATTTT. Supplemented by reference TRBV7-3 and TRBJ2-3, the full variable domain reads GAGVSQTPSNKVTEKGKYVELRCDPISGHTALYWYRQSLGQGPEFLIYFQGTGAADDSGLPNDRFFAVRPEGSVSTLKIQRTERGDSAVYLCASSPGLAGTIDTQYFGPGTRLTVL.

This clone appeared a few times. The genes are TRBV20-1 and TRBJ1-5; no reliable D call. The CDR3 is made up of 10 amino acids. V dropped 1 base and J dropped 6 bases, with 1 base sitting between them. Germline V gene sequence: CDR1 DFQATT, CDR2 SNEGSKA (reference sequence). The CDR3 sequence: CSARGQPQHF. The CDR3 DNA is TGCAGTGCTAGAGGTCAGCCCCAGCATTTT.

This clone was observed a few times. The rearrangement links TRBV28 to TRBJ2-7, with D possibly called TRBD1 or TRBD2 (5 bases each). Germline CDR1 is MDHEN and CDR2 is SYDVKM. V shed 8 bases and J shed 3 bases, with 20 bases lying between them. The CDR3 totals 15 residues. CDR3 sequence (DNA): TGTGCCAGCCCCTCCGGGGCGGGTCGGCGCTACGAGCAGTACTTC. Its translation is CASPSGAGRRYEQYF.

Only a few counts were recorded for this clone. This chain joins TRBV5-1 and TRBJ1-3, with 9 bases that match TRBD1. J was trimmed by 9 bases and V by 0 bases; bases with no gene match: 7. This CDR3 is 15 amino acids long. The germline V gene has CDR1 SGHRS and CDR2 YFSETQ. CDR3 DNA: TGCGCCAGCAGCTTGGACCCGGGACAGGGATCCACCATATATTTT. Translating gives CASSLDPGQGSTIYF.

In this sample, this clone turned up many times. V is TRBV2 and J is TRBJ2-2; D is uncertain. Germline V lookup: CDR1 SNHLY, CDR2 FYNNEI. V was shortened by 6 bases and J by 4 bases, with 9 bases between the two germline ends. The CDR3 loop spans 13 amino acids. The CDR3 protein is CASRLDPTGELFF. CDR3 bases: TGTGCCAGCAGGTTGGACCCCACCGGGGAGCTGTTTTTT.

There are a few counts of this clone. A much larger clone differs by one base, so this may be a read error. The rearrangement joins TRBV29-1 to TRBJ2-3; TRBD1 or TRBD2 may be the D gene (6 bases each). This CDR3 has 12 amino acids. V was clipped by 7 bases and J by 6 bases, with 14 bases between them. Per the germline V gene, CDR1 is SQVTM and CDR2 is ANQGSEA. The CDR3 loop is CSGDIGGDTQYF. DNA for the CDR3: TGCAGCGGTGATATAGGGGGGGATACGCAGTATTTT.

This clone was picked up many times. J is TRBJ1-1 and V is TRBV20-1; D is ambiguous. Trimming stripped 5 bases from V and 3 bases from J, with 7 bases between. The CDR3 length is 11 residues. CDR1 and CDR2 from the germline V gene are DFQATT and SNEGSKA (reference sequence). The CDR3 reads CSASRDTEAFF. In nucleotides, the CDR3 is TGCAGTGCTTCCCGGGACACTGAAGCTTTCTTT.

The table lists this clone with a few counts. The rearrangement uses TRBV5-5 and TRBJ2-5; the match to TRBD1 covers 7 bases. V shed 4 bases and J 2 bases; nucleotides not matched to a gene: 11. Germline V gene sequence: CDR1 SGHKS, CDR2 YYEKEE (reference sequence). The CDR3 contains 16 residues. CDR3 protein: CASSHIPRTGQETQYF. The CDR3 DNA sequence: TGTGCCAGCAGCCACATCCCGAGGACAGGACAAGAGACCCAGTACTTC.

This chain joins TRBV9 and TRBJ2-7; TRBD1 might be the D (5 bases). V was shortened by 0 bases and J by 6 bases, with 16 bases between the two germline ends. The CDR3 sequence is 15 residues long. Germline V CDR1 and CDR2: SGDLS, YYNGEE. The CDR3 spells CASSVEPLGRAEQYF. In nucleotides, the CDR3 is TGTGCCAGCAGCGTAGAACCCCTAGGCAGGGCCGAGCAGTACTTC.

The J gene is TRBJ2-4, the V gene TRBV7-2; D gene uncertain. Germline V gene sequence: CDR1 SGHTA, CDR2 FQGNSA. Trimming removed 5 bases from V and 2 bases from J, with 13 bases in between. The CDR3 length is 15 residues. In DNA, the CDR3 is TGTGCCAGCAGCCCGGGCTGGGATACCAAAAACATTCAGTACTTC. Protein: CASSPGWDTKNIQYF.

This clone was seen a few times. The J gene is TRBJ2-7, the V gene TRBV7-9, with 7 nucleotides matching TRBD1. V lost 5 bases to trimming and J lost 4 bases; unmatched junction nucleotides: 8. Germline V gene sequence: CDR1 SEHNR, CDR2 FQNEAQ (reference sequence). This CDR3 is 14 amino acids long. CDR3 DNA sequence: TGTGCCAGCAGCGGAGGACAGGTAGGGTACGAGCAGTACTTC. Translating it yields CASSGGQVGYEQYF.

Ten or more counts support this clone. The chain employs TRBV7-2 and TRBJ2-7, with 9 nucleotides matching TRBD2. V shed 5 bases, J shed 6 bases, and the junction held 11 bases outside the gene matches. This CDR3 has 15 residues. CDR1 is SGHTA and CDR2 is FQGNSA in the germline V gene. The CDR3 coding sequence is TGTGCCAGCAGCCCCCGGGGAGCGGGAGGATCCGAGCAGTACTTC. Protein sequence: CASSPRGAGGSEQYF.

This clone was seen a handful of times. Other DNA sequences in the sample encode the same CDR3. This chain joins TRBV29-1 and TRBJ1-1, with 7 bases identical to TRBD1. The CDR3 covers 15 residues. Losses at the gene ends were 0 bases for V and 9 bases for J; bases not matched to a gene: 13. Germline V gene lookup returns CDR1 SQVTM and CDR2 ANQGSEA. For the CDR3, the DNA is TGCAGCGTTGAAGATGGTCTGACAGGGAGAAGAAAAGCTTTCTTT. This gives the protein CSVEDGLTGRRKAFF. Full variable domain (remainder filled in from reference TRBV29-1 and TRBJ1-1): SAVISQKPSRDICQRGTSLTIQCQVDSQVTMMFWYRQQPGQSLTLIATANQGSEATYESGFVIDKFPISRPNLTFSTLTVSNMSPEDSSIYLCSVEDGLTGRRKAFFGQGTRLTVV.

The rearrangement joins TRBV5-1 to TRBJ2-5, with 7 bases aligning to TRBD1. CDR1 is SGHRS, CDR2 YFSETQ, per germline. The trim removed 4 bases at V and 1 base at J, leaving 1 base unmatched. The CDR3 loop spans 13 amino acids. CDR3 region: CASSRTGQETQYF. In nucleotides, the CDR3 is TGCGCCAGCAGCAGGACAGGCCAAGAGACCCAGTACTTC. The full variable domain, in which reference TRBV5-1 and TRBJ2-5 provide the parts outside the CDR3, is KAGVTQTPRYLIKTRGQQVTLSCSPISGHRSVSWYQQTPGQGLQFLFEYFSETQRNKGNFPGRFSGRQFSNSRSEMNVSTLELGDSALYLCASSRTGQETQYFGPGTRLLVL.

The gene calls are TRBV7-2 and TRBJ2-6; 7 bases match TRBD2. This CDR3 is 17 amino acids long. V shed 1 base, J shed 3 bases, and the junction held 6 bases outside the gene matches. Per germline, CDR1 SGHTA and CDR2 FQGNSA. CDR3 loop: CASSLGYGGNGANVLTF. As DNA, the CDR3 is TGTGCCAGCAGCTTAGGATACGGGGGGAATGGGGCCAACGTCCTGACTTTC.